This passage covers 17 T cell receptor beta chains from one sample sequenced in a study of CD8+CD57+ T cells in acquired aplastic anemia. Researchers used genomic DNA as the template to profile TCR beta VDJ and CDR3. Each CDR3 protein is one row after TCRdb ran MiXCR on the reads. The data hold about 180,000 distinct CDR3 sequences, with 46% observed a single time. The sample was sorted CD4+, CD8+, or CD8+CD57+ T cells (not recorded which) from PBMCs. The receptors stem from a human donor in good health.

This clonotype was found many times. This chain joins TRBV7-2 and TRBJ2-5; D not resolved. The germline V gene encodes CDR1 SGHTA and CDR2 FQGNSA. The CDR3 is 14 residues long. Between the trimmed V and J ends, which lost 5 bases and 4 bases, there was a span of 14 bases. The CDR3 coding sequence is TGTGCCAGCAGCGTGGGTGGTGGAGCAGAGACCCAGTACTTC. Translated: CASSVGGGAETQYF.

The chain has TRBV7-9 and TRBJ1-3; D call uncertain. The V gene lost 1 base and the J gene lost 2 bases, with 9 bases spanning the gap. The CDR3 runs to 15 residues. From germline, CDR1 is SEHNR and CDR2 FQNEAQ (reference sequence). The chain's CDR3 is CASSLDFSPGNTIYF. As DNA, the CDR3 is TGTGCCAGCAGCTTAGATTTCAGTCCTGGAAACACCATATATTTT.

Remarks on this clonotype: A junction end diverges from the germline sequence, so it may reflect a read error. V is TRBV10-3 and J is TRBJ2-7, with 8 nucleotides matching TRBD1. The CDR3 totals 15 residues. The germline V gene encodes CDR1 ENHRY and CDR2 SYGVKD. The CDR3 sequence is CASSKGQVTSYEQYF. DNA for the CDR3: TGTGCCAGCAGTAAGGGACAGGTGACGTCCTACGAGCAGTACTTC.

A remark on this clonotype: This may arise from a read error, as a much more abundant clone is one base away. The chain uses TRBV12-3 or TRBV12-4 and TRBJ2-5; no reliable D call. V lost 3 bases to trimming and J lost 6 bases, with 14 bases between them. The CDR3 runs to 14 residues. CDR3 in amino acids: CASSFNVRAKTQYF. CDR3 nucleotides: TGTGCCAGCAGTTTTAACGTTCGGGCGAAGACCCAGTACTTC.

This clonotype was seen many times. The chain combines TRBV7-2 with TRBJ1-2; a weak D match, TRBD1 (6 bases). This CDR3 has 14 residues. Germline CDR1 reads SGHTA; CDR2 reads FQGNSA. V shed 5 bases and J shed 8 bases, with 18 bases lying between them. CDR3 sequence (DNA): TGTGCCAGCAGCGTAGGCCTACAGGGACGGGGCTACACCTTC. Translated, it gives CASSVGLQGRGYTF.

This clonotype was seen many times. This chain joins TRBV20-1 and TRBJ1-1, with 10 bases fitting TRBD1. CDR1 is DFQATT, CDR2 SNEGSKA, per germline (reference sequence). This CDR3 has 15 residues. Unmatched junction bases numbered 9, after V lost 6 bases and J lost 2 bases. The CDR3 sequence: CSAPRQGAANTEAFF. The CDR3 DNA reads as TGCAGTGCCCCGAGACAGGGGGCGGCTAACACTGAAGCTTTCTTT.

This chain links TRBV10-3 with TRBJ2-1; TRBD1 matches 9 bases. The germline CDR1 and CDR2 sequences are ENHRY and SYGVKD. The V and J ends lost 8 bases and 6 bases, in that order; junction bases with no gene match: 11. This CDR3 has 15 residues. The CDR3 nucleotides read TGTGCCATCGGCTCCGGGACAGGGACCCCCAATGAGCAGTTCTTC. It translates to CAIGSGTGTPNEQFF.

This chain joins TRBV20-1 and TRBJ2-7, with D hard to call. In germline, CDR1 is DFQATT, CDR2 SNEGSKA (reference sequence). The CDR3 runs 13 residues. V was trimmed by 2 bases and J by 0 bases, leaving 8 bases between them. CDR3 region: CSARPRPSYEQYF. As DNA, the CDR3 is TGCAGTGCTAGACCCAGGCCCTCCTACGAGCAGTACTTC.

This clonotype was seen ten or more times. The CDR3 DNA reads TGCAGTGCGTCCGGGACAGGGTATACTGAAGCTTTCTTT. Translation gives CSASGTGYTEAFF. The rearrangement uses TRBV20-1 and TRBJ1-1; 9 nucleotides line up with TRBD1. The CDR3 runs to 13 residues. J gave up 5 bases and V 6 bases, and 7 bases lay outside the gene matches. Germline CDR1 reads DFQATT; CDR2 reads SNEGSKA (reference sequence).

Concerning this clonotype itself: This sequence may be a read error, since a much larger clone differs from it by one base. This rearrangement joins TRBV20-1 to TRBJ1-4; D call uncertain. Germline loops: CDR1 DFQATT, CDR2 SNEGSKA (reference sequence). The CDR3 contains 14 residues. The DNA for the CDR3 is TGCAGTGCTAGAGTCTCCGCAACTAATGAAAATCTGTTTTTT. The encoded protein is CSARVSATNENLFF.

In the case of this clonotype: Being one base from a much bigger clone, this may be a read error. The chain links TRBV12-3 or TRBV12-4 to TRBJ1-4, with D perhaps TRBD1 (5 bases). This CDR3 region has 12 residues. DNA for the CDR3: TGTGCCGGCAGTTTTGGGGGGGAAAAACTGTTTTTT. As protein: CAGSFGGEKLFF.

The V gene is TRBV19, the J gene TRBJ1-4; 10 bases map to TRBD1. This CDR3 comprises 15 residues. V shed 6 bases, J shed 7 bases, and the junction held 8 bases outside the gene matches. The germline gives CDR1 LNHDA, CDR2 SQIVND (reference sequence). In nucleotides, the CDR3 is TGTGCCAGTAGCCCTAGGACAGGGGGTGGTGAAAAACTGTTTTTT. Residues: CASSPRTGGGEKLFF.

This clonotype was counted between two and nine times. This chain uses TRBV12-3 or TRBV12-4 with TRBJ1-4, with a tentative D call TRBD1 (6 bases). Trimming took off 5 bases at V and 8 bases at J, with 21 bases between the two ends. This CDR3 is 16 amino acids long. The CDR3 loop is CASSTRRLGAGEKLFF. In DNA, the CDR3 is TGTGCCAGCAGTACCCGACGCTTGGGGGCGGGAGAAAAACTGTTTTTT.

About this clonotype itself: One end of the junction fails to match germline, which may point to a read error. The rearrangement links TRBV7-9 to TRBJ2-5; D is possibly TRBD1 or TRBD2 (5 bases each). Germline-derived CDR1 and CDR2 are SEHNR and FQNEAQ (reference sequence). This CDR3 is 13 amino acids long. The DNA for the CDR3 is TGCGCCAGCGGACACACGGATAAAGAGACCCAGTACTTC. It specifies CASGHTDKETQYF.

The chain employs TRBV5-4 and TRBJ2-3; no clear D. The germline V and J ends were trimmed by 4 bases and 3 bases, with 21 bases remaining between them. The CDR3 is 17 residues long. The germline gives CDR1 SGHNT, CDR2 YYREEE (reference sequence). The CDR3 sequence: CASSPPSGSRVTDTQYF. The CDR3 DNA reads as TGTGCCAGCAGCCCGCCCAGTGGCTCAAGGGTTACAGATACGCAGTATTTT.

The sample holds one count of this clonotype. The chain uses TRBV19 and TRBJ1-4; D possibly corresponds to TRBD1 (6 bases). CDR3 length: 13 residues. V dropped 5 bases and J dropped 8 bases, with 12 bases sitting between them. The germline CDR1 and CDR2 sequences are LNHDA and SQIVND (reference sequence). The DNA for the CDR3 is TGTGCCAGTAGTTCGGGACAAGGGGAAAAACTGTTTTTT. Amino acids: CASSSGQGEKLFF.

V is TRBV3-1 and J is TRBJ1-6, with 12 bases aligning to TRBD1. This CDR3 contains 17 residues. V was pared by 3 bases and J by 11 bases, with 11 bases of the junction left unmatched. Germline V gives CDR1 LGHDT, CDR2 YNNKEL (reference sequence). CDR3: CASSQRDRGLNSPPLHF. The CDR3 DNA reads TGTGCCAGCAGCCAGAGGGACAGGGGGCTGAATTCGCCACCCCTCCACTTT.